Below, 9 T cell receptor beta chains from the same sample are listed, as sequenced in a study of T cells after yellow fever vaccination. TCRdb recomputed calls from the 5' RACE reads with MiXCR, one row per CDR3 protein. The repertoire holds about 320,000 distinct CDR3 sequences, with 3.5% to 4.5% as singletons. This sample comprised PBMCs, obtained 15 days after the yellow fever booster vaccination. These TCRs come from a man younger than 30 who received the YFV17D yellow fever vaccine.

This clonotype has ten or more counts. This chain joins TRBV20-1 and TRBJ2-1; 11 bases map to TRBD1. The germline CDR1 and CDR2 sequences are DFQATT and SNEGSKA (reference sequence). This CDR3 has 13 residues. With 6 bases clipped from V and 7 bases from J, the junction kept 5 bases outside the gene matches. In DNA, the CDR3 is TGCAGTGCGGGGACAGGGGGGTATAATGAGCAGTTCTTC. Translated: CSAGTGGYNEQFF.

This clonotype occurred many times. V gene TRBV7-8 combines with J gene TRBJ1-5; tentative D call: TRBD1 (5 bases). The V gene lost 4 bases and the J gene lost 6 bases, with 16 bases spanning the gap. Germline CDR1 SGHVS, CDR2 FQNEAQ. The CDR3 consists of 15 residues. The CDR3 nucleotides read TGTGCCAGCAGCTCTGCCCCCGGGGGAGGTCAGCCCCAGCATTTT. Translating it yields CASSSAPGGGQPQHF.

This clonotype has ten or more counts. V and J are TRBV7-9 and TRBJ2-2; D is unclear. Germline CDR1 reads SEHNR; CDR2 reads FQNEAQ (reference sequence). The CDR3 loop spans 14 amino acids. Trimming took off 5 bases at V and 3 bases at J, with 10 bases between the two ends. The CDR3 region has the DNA TGTGCCAGCAGCGTCGGGCTCCACACCGGGGAGCTGTTTTTT. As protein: CASSVGLHTGELFF.

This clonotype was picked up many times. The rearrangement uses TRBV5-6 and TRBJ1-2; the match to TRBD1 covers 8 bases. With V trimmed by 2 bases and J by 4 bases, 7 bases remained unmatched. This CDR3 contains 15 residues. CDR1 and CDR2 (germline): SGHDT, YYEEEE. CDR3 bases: TGTGCCAGCAGCTTCTCGGACAGGGACGCCTATGGCTACACCTTC. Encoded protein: CASSFSDRDAYGYTF.

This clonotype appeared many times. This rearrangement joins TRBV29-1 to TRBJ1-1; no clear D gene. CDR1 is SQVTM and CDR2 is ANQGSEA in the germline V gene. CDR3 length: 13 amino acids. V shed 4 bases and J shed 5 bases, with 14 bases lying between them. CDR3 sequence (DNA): TGCAGCGTTGTTCTGGGTAGAGGGACTGAAGCTTTCTTT. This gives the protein CSVVLGRGTEAFF.

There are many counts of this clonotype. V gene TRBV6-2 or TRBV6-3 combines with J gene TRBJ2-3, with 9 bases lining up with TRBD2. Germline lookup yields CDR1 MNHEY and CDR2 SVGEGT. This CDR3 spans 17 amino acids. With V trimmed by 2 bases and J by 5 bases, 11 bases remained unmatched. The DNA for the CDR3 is TGTGCCAGCAGTTACGCCGGACTAGCGAAGGGCAGAGATACGCAGTATTTT. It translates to CASSYAGLAKGRDTQYF.

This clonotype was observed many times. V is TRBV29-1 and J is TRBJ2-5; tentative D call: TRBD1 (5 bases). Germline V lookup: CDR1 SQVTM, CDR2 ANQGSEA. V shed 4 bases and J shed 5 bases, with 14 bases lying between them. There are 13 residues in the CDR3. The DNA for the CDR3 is TGCAGCGTTGTTGGCAGCCCAGGGGAGACCCAGTACTTC. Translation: CSVVGSPGETQYF.

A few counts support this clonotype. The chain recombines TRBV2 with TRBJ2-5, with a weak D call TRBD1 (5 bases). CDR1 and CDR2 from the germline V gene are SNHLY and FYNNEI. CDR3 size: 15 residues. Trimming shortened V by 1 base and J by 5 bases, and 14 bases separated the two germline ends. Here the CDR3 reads CASSEDSGRMETQYF. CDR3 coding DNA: TGTGCCAGCAGTGAAGATTCAGGGCGGATGGAGACCCAGTACTTC. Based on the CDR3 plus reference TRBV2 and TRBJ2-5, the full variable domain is EPEVTQTPSHQVTQMGQEVILRCVPISNHLYFYWYRQILGQKVEFLVSFYNNEISEKSEIFDDQFSVERPDGSNFTLKIRSTKLEDSAMYFCASSEDSGRMETQYFGPGTRLLVL.

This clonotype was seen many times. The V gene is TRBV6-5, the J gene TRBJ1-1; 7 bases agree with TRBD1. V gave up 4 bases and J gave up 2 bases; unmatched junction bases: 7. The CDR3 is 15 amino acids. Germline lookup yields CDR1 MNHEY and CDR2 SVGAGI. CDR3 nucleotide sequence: TGTGCCAGCAGTTTACCGGGACAGCCTAACACTGAAGCTTTCTTT. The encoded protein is CASSLPGQPNTEAFF.